The rows below give T cell receptor beta chains drawn from one sample of a study of T cell changes during pregnancy in multiple sclerosis. Sequencing used immunoSEQ multiplex PCR; TCRdb keeps in-frame clones, though not all of them. The sample holds 35,000 to 45,000 clones; nearly 90% are singletons and the top ten take over 0.85%. The material sequenced was CD4+ T cells from peripheral blood mononuclear cells, taken after pregnancy. Receptors originate from a female donor with multiple sclerosis, enrolled in a pregnancy study. Both conserved end residues are part of each CDR3. D genes are given only for firm matches. Not all rows give a size; the values are once, few, many and, for expanded clones, a class.

TRBV30	TRBD1	NA	TRBJ1-4	TGTGCCTGGAGTGTGCTTCCGGGACAGGGTGAAAAACTGTTTTTT	CAWSVLPGQGEKLFF
TRBV19	NA	NA	TRBJ1-2	TGTGCCAGTAGTATGTCGGTCAATGACTATGGCTACACCTTC	CASSMSVNDYGYTF
TRBV7-9	NA	few	TRBJ2-1	TGTGCCAGCAGGCAGGGACTCTACAATGAGCAGTTCTTC	CASRQGLYNEQFF
TRBV6-5	TRBD1	NA	TRBJ2-5	TGTGCCAGCAGCTACAGGGGGTACCAAGAGACCCAGTACTTC	CASSYRGYQETQYF
TRBV2	NA	NA	TRBJ2-2	TGTGCCAGCGGGAGATCCGGGGAGCTGTTTTTT	CASGRSGELFF
TRBV5-6	NA	NA	TRBJ1-2	TGTGCCAGCAGCTTGGTCGGCAGGGGAAACTATGGCTACACCTTC	CASSLVGRGNYGYTF
TRBV18	NA	NA	TRBJ2-1	TGTGCCAGCTCACCACAGGGAGGAGGCTACAATGAGCAGTTCTTC	CASSPQGGGYNEQFF
TRBV2	TRBD2	NA	TRBJ2-1	TGTGCCAGCGGGGACGGGGGGGCCCAGGAGCAGTTCTTC	CASGDGGAQEQFF
TRBV7-3	TRBD2	NA	TRBJ2-5	TGTGCCAGCAGCTTAAATAGCGGGGGGAAGACCCAGTACTTC	CASSLNSGGKTQYF
TRBV21-1	NA	NA	TRBJ1-1	TGTGCCAGCAGCAAAAAGGAGAGATCCTCGACAGGAGGGAACACTGAAGCTTTCTTT	CASSKKERSSTGGNTEAFF
TRBV6-5	NA	NA	TRBJ1-4	NA	CASSSAPGQGVEKLFF
TRBV30	NA	NA	TRBJ1-5	TGTGCCTGGAGTGTACGGAAGGCGGGGGCTAATCAGCCCCAGCATTTT	CAWSVRKAGANQPQHF
TRBV29-1	TRBD1	NA	TRBJ1-1	TGCAGCGTTCGGAAAGACAGGGAAGAAGCTTTCTTT	CSVRKDREEAFF
TRBV6-6	NA	once	TRBJ1-2	TGTGCCAGCAGGAACGGGAGAGGGGAGTCGGTCTATGGCTACACCTTC	CASRNGRGESVYGYTF
TRBV19	NA	NA	TRBJ2-6	TGTGCCAGTAGTATAGATTTAGGAGGGACTGGGGCCAACGTCCTGACTTTC	CASSIDLGGTGANVLTF
TRBV6-6	NA	once	TRBJ1-3	TGTGCCAGCAGTTACGGGGAGGGGATCTTTGGAAACACCATATATTTT	CASSYGEGIFGNTIYF
TRBV6-5	NA	NA	TRBJ2-7	TGTGCCAGCAGCCCTACAGGGCTTTTGTTCTACGAGCAGTACTTC	CASSPTGLLFYEQYF
TRBV4-1	NA	NA	TRBJ1-2	TGCGCCAGCAGCCACCCTCTGCCTAAAGCCCCTAACTATGGCTACACCTTC	CASSHPLPKAPNYGYTF
TRBV5-1	NA	NA	TRBJ2-5	TGCGCCAGCAGCTTGGCAGGTGACGACGAGACCCAGTACTTC	CASSLAGDDETQYF
TRBV6-1	NA	NA	TRBJ1-1	TGTGCCAGCAGTGAAACCGTAGACACTGAAGCTTTCTTT	CASSETVDTEAFF
TRBV7-3	TRBD2	once	TRBJ2-7	TGTGCCAGCAGCTTAATCGGCGGGGGGGAGGACGAGCAGTACTTC	CASSLIGGGEDEQYF
TRBV19	NA	NA	TRBJ2-3	TGTGCCAGTAGTATACTTCATGGGGGCCGCACAGATACGCAGTATTTT	CASSILHGGRTDTQYF
TRBV5-1	NA	once	TRBJ1-6	TGCGCCAGCAGCATAGACGGCGCCGGCGGAAGTTCACCCCTCCACTTT	CASSIDGAGGSSPLHF